A single sample is the source of the 10 T cell receptor beta chains below, sequenced in a study of human T cells and chemical hapten exposure. The time point denotes: patch test 2, 6 weeks after DPC sensitization. Treatment reported: therapeutic diphenylcyclopropenone sensitization with weekly scalp DPC. TCRdb recomputed calls from the RACE reads with MiXCR, one row per CDR3 protein. The table records 140,000 or so distinct CDR3 sequences, about 12% of them present only once. This specimen consisted of whole blood, obtained in connection with sensitization to the hapten diphenylcyclopropenone (DPC). Receptors were obtained from a woman aged 50 to 60 with alopecia areata. Some clones in this sample may be carry-over from other donors' samples.

This clonotype appeared a few times. The chain is built from TRBV27 and TRBJ2-7; 8 positions agree with TRBD1. V lost 3 bases and J lost 4; bases outside the gene matches: 8. The CDR3 is 15 amino acids. Germline CDR1 MNHEY, CDR2 SMNVEV (reference sequence). The CDR3 reads CASSFWTGYPYEQYF. CDR3 coding DNA: TGTGCCAGCAGTTTTTGGACAGGGTACCCTTACGAGCAGTACTTC.

V and J are TRBV27 and TRBJ2-1; D tentatively fits TRBD1 or TRBD2 (5 bases each). Germline V gene lookup returns CDR1 MNHEY and CDR2 SMNVEV (reference sequence). The CDR3 runs to 15 residues. V was cut by 6 bases and J by 7 bases, with 19 bases left in between. The CDR3 reads CASRLTWGTKNEQFF. CDR3 nucleotides: TGTGCCAGCAGACTCACATGGGGGACGAAAAATGAGCAGTTCTTC.

This clonotype came up a few times. The rearrangement uses TRBV28 and TRBJ1-2; D ambiguous. CDR3 length equals 12 residues. The germline CDR1 and CDR2 sequences are MDHEN and SYDVKM. The V gene lost 3 bases and the J gene lost 11 bases, with 13 bases spanning the gap. The CDR3 here is CASSFGAWDYTF. The CDR3 DNA sequence: TGTGCCAGCAGTTTTGGCGCTTGGGATTACACCTTC.

This clonotype appeared a few times. The J gene is TRBJ2-7, the V gene TRBV6-2 or TRBV6-3, with 8 bases fitting TRBD2. CDR1 MNHEY and CDR2 SVGEGT come from the germline V gene. V lost 6 bases and J lost 3; bases outside the gene matches: 10. This CDR3 has 15 amino acids. This chain's CDR3 is CASRRHSGTGYEQYF. As DNA, the CDR3 is TGTGCCAGCAGACGACATAGCGGGACGGGCTACGAGCAGTACTTC.

J is TRBJ1-5 and V is TRBV5-5; D not resolved. Trimming pared 0 bases from V and 4 bases from J, leaving 8 bases between. The CDR3 loop spans 14 amino acids. Germline V gene sequence: CDR1 SGHKS, CDR2 YYEKEE (reference sequence). CDR3: CASSLVAANQPQHF. The CDR3 nucleotides read TGTGCCAGCAGCTTGGTGGCCGCAAATCAGCCCCAGCATTTT.

This clonotype was picked up a small number of times. The genes are TRBV7-9 and TRBJ1-5; D is perhaps TRBD1 (6 bases). V was clipped by 5 bases and J by 8 bases, with 19 bases between them. Germline V gene data show CDR1 as SEHNR and CDR2 as FQNEAQ (reference sequence). The CDR3 totals 15 residues. The CDR3 sequence: CASSTGTQPRKPQHF. CDR3 sequence (DNA): TGTGCCAGCAGCACTGGGACACAACCTCGGAAGCCCCAGCATTTT.

In its sample, this clonotype was seen many times. The rearrangement links TRBV20-1 to TRBJ1-4; no firm D call. CDR3 size: 14 residues. V was cut by 5 bases and J by 3 bases, with 13 bases left in between. The germline V gene has CDR1 DFQATT and CDR2 SNEGSKA (reference sequence). CDR3 amino acids: CSALSGAANEKLFF. The DNA for the CDR3 is TGCAGTGCTCTTTCGGGTGCCGCTAATGAAAAACTGTTTTTT.

In this sample, this clonotype turned up many times. This chain connects TRBV20-1 to TRBJ1-1; TRBD1 agrees at 7 bases. After removal of 4 bases from V and 1 base from J, the junction contained 6 bases not matched to a gene. Per germline, CDR1 DFQATT and CDR2 SNEGSKA (reference sequence). The CDR3 has 14 residues. Written as DNA, the CDR3 is TGCAGTGCTAAACAGGGGTTGGGGAACACTGAAGCTTTCTTT. It translates to CSAKQGLGNTEAFF.

This clonotype has just a few counts. V usage is TRBV6-6 and J usage is TRBJ2-7; 15 bases line up with TRBD2. This CDR3 is built from 16 residues. Germline V CDR1 and CDR2: MNHNY, SVGAGI (reference sequence). Trimming took 6 bases from V and 6 from J; bases not matched to a gene: 9. The CDR3 DNA reads TGTGCCAGCAGCTACGCGACGGGACTAGCGGGAGGCGAGCAGTACTTC. This codes for CASSYATGLAGGEQYF.

Details on this clonotype: Since no conserved phenylalanine or tryptophan closes the CDR3, a read error is the likely cause. This sequence joins TRBV4-3 and TRBJ2-1; 15 nucleotides agree with TRBD2. The trim removed 5 bases at V and 4 bases at J, leaving 6 bases unmatched. This CDR3 contains 17 residues. In germline, CDR1 is LGHNA, CDR2 YSLEER. The CDR3 region has the DNA TGCGCCAGCAGCTATCGGACTAGCGGGAGGGGTTACAATGAGCAGTTCTCC. As protein: CASSYRTSGRGYNEQFS.